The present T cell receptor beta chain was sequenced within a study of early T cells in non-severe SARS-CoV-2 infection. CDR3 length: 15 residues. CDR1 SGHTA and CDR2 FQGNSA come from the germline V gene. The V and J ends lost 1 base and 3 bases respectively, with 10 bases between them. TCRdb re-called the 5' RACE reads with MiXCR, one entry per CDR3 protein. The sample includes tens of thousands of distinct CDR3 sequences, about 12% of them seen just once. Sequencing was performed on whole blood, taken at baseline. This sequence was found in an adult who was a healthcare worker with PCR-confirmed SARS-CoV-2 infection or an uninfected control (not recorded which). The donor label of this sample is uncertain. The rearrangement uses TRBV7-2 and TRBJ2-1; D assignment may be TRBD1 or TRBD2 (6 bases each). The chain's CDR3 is CASSLVGGLYNEQFF. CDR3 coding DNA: TGTGCCAGCAGCTTAGTGGGGGGCCTCTACAATGAGCAGTTCTTC.